These 27 T cell receptor beta chains came from one sample sequenced in a study of blood T cell repertoires in COVID-19. Using immunoSEQ multiplex PCR, the repertoire was profiled, and TCRdb retains in-frame clones only, with some absent. Of around 250,000 clones listed, approximately 86% are singletons. The sample comprised peripheral blood. The receptors derive from a woman aged 70-85 years with active or convalescent COVID-19.

V is TRBV7-8 and J is TRBJ1-1, with no clear D. Trimming left V 4 bases short and J 4 bases short, with 10 bases between. The germline CDR1 and CDR2 sequences are SGHVS and FQNEAQ. CDR3 length equals 13 residues. The CDR3 DNA is TGTGCCAGCAGCTCTCTGCGTAGCACTGAAGCTTTCTTT. Its protein is CASSSLRSTEAFF.

The chain employs TRBV7-8 and TRBJ2-7, with 7 nucleotides matching TRBD1. V shed 5 bases and J 5 bases; nucleotides not matched to a gene: 6. Germline V gene lookup returns CDR1 SGHVS and CDR2 FQNEAQ. The CDR3 sequence is 13 residues long. The CDR3 here is CASSVTGAHEQYF. CDR3 bases: TGTGCCAGCAGCGTAACAGGGGCCCACGAGCAGTACTTC.

V gene TRBV15 combines with J gene TRBJ1-5; 9 bases align to TRBD1. J was trimmed by 1 base and V by 8 bases; bases with no gene match: 12. The CDR3 runs to 17 residues. From germline, CDR1 is LNHNV and CDR2 YYDKDF (reference sequence). The CDR3 loop reads CATGTGNGRASNQPQHF. The CDR3, as DNA: TGTGCCACCGGGACAGGGAACGGGAGGGCAAGCAATCAGCCCCAGCATTTT.

Turning to this clone: One end of the junction does not line up with germline, which may come from a read error. This chain uses TRBV7-2 with TRBJ2-1, with TRBD1 matching over 7 bases. Germline V gene data show CDR1 as SGHTA and CDR2 as FQGNSA. The CDR3 covers 16 residues. Here the CDR3 reads CASSSVPGQLYNEQLF. The CDR3 DNA follows: TGTGCCAGCAGCTCCGTCCCGGGACAGCTCTACAATGAGCAGCTCTTC.

This clone has a handful of counts. This chain uses TRBV12-5 with TRBJ1-1; D unresolved. The CDR3 totals 11 residues. Trimming removed 9 bases at V and 4 bases at J, with 9 bases between. CDR1 LGHNT and CDR2 FRNRAP come from the germline V gene. CDR3 DNA sequence: TGTGCTAGCCTTGAGGGCACTGAAGCTTTCTTT. It codes for CASLEGTEAFF.

The gene calls are TRBV18 and TRBJ1-3; D remains unclear. Looked up from germline, CDR1 is KGHSH and CDR2 is LQKENI. CDR3 size: 13 residues. V lost 1 base, J lost 8 bases, and 9 bases lay in between. DNA of the CDR3: TGTGCCAGCTCACCACTGGCCGCGGACACCATATATTTT. It is translated as CASSPLAADTIYF.

The rearrangement links TRBV19 to TRBJ2-2; possibly TRBD2 for D (5 bases). Trimming stripped 7 bases from V and 5 bases from J, with 14 bases between. The CDR3 runs 14 residues. CDR1 and CDR2 (germline): LNHDA, SQIVND (reference sequence). CDR3 in amino acids: CASTTAPGTGELFF. Here the CDR3 DNA reads TGTGCCAGTACTACTGCCCCGGGGACCGGGGAGCTGTTTTTT.

The chain employs TRBV18 and TRBJ2-5; the D gene is possibly TRBD2 (5 bases). Germline lookup yields CDR1 KGHSH and CDR2 LQKENI. Trimming removed 6 bases from V and 5 bases from J, with 13 bases in between. The CDR3 covers 13 residues. The CDR3 is CASSQLRRETQYF. The CDR3 DNA reads as TGTGCCAGCTCCCAACTAAGGAGGGAGACCCAGTACTTC.

CDR3 loop: CASSLVTANTEAFF. The CDR3 DNA sequence: TGTGCCAGCAGCTTGGTTACAGCTAACACTGAAGCTTTCTTT. The chain combines TRBV5-6 with TRBJ1-1, with D uncertain. Trimming stripped 0 bases from V and 2 bases from J, with 8 bases between. The length of the CDR3 is 14 residues. Germline V gene data show CDR1 as SGHDT and CDR2 as YYEEEE.

This clone was counted once. The J gene is TRBJ1-2, the V gene TRBV12-3 or TRBV12-4; maybe TRBD1 (6 bases). The CDR3 length is 13 residues. Trimming cost V 5 bases and J 2 bases, with 9 bases left between them. CDR3 residues: CASSPDRNYGYTF. The CDR3 coding sequence is TGTGCCAGCAGTCCCGACAGGAACTATGGCTACACCTTC.

The chain employs TRBV7-2 and TRBJ2-3; D gene uncertain. V was clipped by 1 base and J by 7 bases, with 6 bases between them. The CDR3 sequence is 12 residues long. Germline CDR1 reads SGHTA; CDR2 reads FQGNSA. The CDR3 DNA is TGTGCCAGCAGCTTAGGAGGCAATACGCAGTATTTT. It codes for CASSLGGNTQYF.

The chain has TRBV6-5 and TRBJ1-4; possible D gene TRBD1, 6 bases. Germline V gene lookup returns CDR1 MNHEY and CDR2 SVGAGI. Trimming pared 6 bases from V and 8 bases from J, leaving 16 bases between. CDR3 length: 14 residues. The CDR3 nucleotides read TGTGCCAGCAGCGACACAGGGACCCTCGAAAAACTGTTTTTT. It codes for CASSDTGTLEKLFF.

CDR3 sequence reads: CATSERASGGTDTQYF. CDR3 in DNA: TGTGCCACCAGTGAAAGGGCTAGCGGGGGCACAGATACGCAGTATTTT. This chain uses TRBV24-1 with TRBJ2-3; the match to TRBD2 covers 9 bases. After removal of 4 bases from V and 1 base from J, the junction contained 5 bases not matched to a gene. This CDR3 spans 16 amino acids. Germline V gene sequence: CDR1 KGHDR, CDR2 SFDVKD.

The gene calls are TRBV7-2 and TRBJ1-6; D call uncertain. Germline V CDR1 and CDR2: SGHTA, FQGNSA. V was trimmed by 3 bases and J by 10 bases, leaving 10 bases between them. This CDR3 contains 13 residues. CDR3 amino acids: CASSLEGDSPLHF. The CDR3 DNA reads as TGTGCCAGCAGCTTGGAGGGAGACTCACCCCTCCACTTT.

The chain recombines TRBV6-2 or TRBV6-3 with TRBJ1-4; D is ambiguous. Trimming took 5 bases from V and 0 from J, leaving 7 bases between them. This CDR3 has 14 amino acids. Germline-derived CDR1 and CDR2 are MNHEY and SVGEGT. In DNA, the CDR3 is TGTGCCAGCAGTCCAGGCGCAACTAATGAAAAACTGTTTTTT. This codes for CASSPGATNEKLFF.

V usage is TRBV18 and J usage is TRBJ1-6; D is unclear. V lost 8 bases and J 6 bases, leaving 14 bases between the germline ends. CDR1 KGHSH and CDR2 LQKENI come from the germline V gene. The CDR3 spans 14 residues. The CDR3: CASTEKTGNSPLHF. For the CDR3, the DNA is TGTGCCAGCACGGAGAAGACGGGTAATTCACCCCTCCACTTT.

The V call is TRBV29-1, the J call TRBJ1-1, with a tentative D call TRBD1 (6 bases). V was cut by 7 bases and J by 3 bases, with 15 bases left in between. Germline CDR1 reads SQVTM; CDR2 reads ANQGSEA. CDR3 size: 13 residues. The CDR3 nucleotides are TGCAGCGGACAGAAGGGGGTGGACACTGAAGCTTTCTTT. Its translation is CSGQKGVDTEAFF. Combining the CDR3 with reference TRBV29-1 and TRBJ1-1 gives the whole variable domain SAVISQKPSRDICQRGTSLTIQCQVDSQVTMMFWYRQQPGQSLTLIATANQGSEATYESGFVIDKFPISRPNLTFSTLTVSNMSPEDSSIYLCSGQKGVDTEAFFGQGTRLTVV.

V and J are TRBV9 and TRBJ1-5; D unclear. The CDR3 length is 15 residues. Deletions cut 4 bases from V and 4 bases from J, with 15 bases between. Per the germline V gene, CDR1 is SGDLS and CDR2 is YYNGEE. This chain's CDR3 is CASSPLGQENQPQHF. CDR3 DNA: TGTGCCAGCAGCCCTCTGGGCCAAGAGAATCAGCCCCAGCATTTT.

The genes are TRBV11-2 and TRBJ1-1; D remains unclear. Germline CDR1 SGHAT, CDR2 FQNNGV. There are 17 residues in the CDR3. Trimming left V 2 bases short and J 9 bases short, with 25 bases between. CDR3 loop: CASSLSALITSRFKAFF. Here the CDR3 DNA reads TGTGCCAGCAGCTTATCCGCCTTAATCACGAGTCGGTTTAAAGCTTTCTTT. Based on the CDR3 plus reference TRBV11-2 and TRBJ1-1, the full variable domain is EAGVAQSPRYKIIEKRQSVAFWCNPISGHATLYWYQQILGQGPKLLIQFQNNGVVDDSQLPKDRFSAERLKGVDSTLKIQPAKLEDSAVYLCASSLSALITSRFKAFFGQGTRLTVV.

The gene calls are TRBV18 and TRBJ2-5, with D possibly matching TRBD1 (6 bases). The CDR3 loop spans 12 amino acids. The germline CDR1 and CDR2 sequences are KGHSH and LQKENI. Deletions cut 5 bases from V and 5 bases from J, with 9 bases between. CDR3 in DNA: TGTGCCAGCTCAGGGGGCCGGGAGACCCAGTACTTC. It yields the protein CASSGGRETQYF. Drawing the rest from reference TRBV18 and TRBJ2-5, the complete variable domain is NAGVMQNPRHLVRRRGQEARLRCSPMKGHSHVYWYRQLPEEGLKFMVYLQKENIIDESGMPKERFSAEFPKEGPSILRIQQVVRGDSAAYFCASSGGRETQYFGPGTRLLVL.

In this sample, this clone turned up many times. V usage is TRBV2 and J usage is TRBJ2-3, with TRBD2 matching over 8 bases. Germline V gives CDR1 SNHLY, CDR2 FYNNEI. V lost 4 bases, J lost 6 bases, and 9 bases stayed unmatched. There are 15 residues in the CDR3. The CDR3 DNA sequence: TGTGCCAGCAGTGTTAGTTTAGCGGGGACGGATACGCAGTATTTT. As protein: CASSVSLAGTDTQYF.

The V and J genes are TRBV5-1 and TRBJ2-7; D remains ambiguous. Trimming left V 2 bases short and J 0 bases short, with 12 bases between. The V gene's germline CDR1 is SGHRS and CDR2 YFSETQ. CDR3 length: 15 residues. The CDR3 loop is CASSLLPSGSYEQYF. CDR3 coding DNA: TGCGCCAGCAGCTTACTGCCCTCTGGCTCCTACGAGCAGTACTTC.

The genes are TRBV7-2 and TRBJ1-2; possibly TRBD1 for D (6 bases). V was shortened by 2 bases and J by 5 bases, with 18 bases between the two germline ends. The germline V gene encodes CDR1 SGHTA and CDR2 FQGNSA. This CDR3 has 16 residues. The CDR3 nucleotides are TGTGCCAGCAGCTTACAGTCTCTCCCAGGGGAATATGGCTACACCTTC. Protein product: CASSLQSLPGEYGYTF.

The chain combines TRBV18 with TRBJ1-5; tentatively, D is TRBD1 (5 bases). CDR3 size: 18 residues. Germline V gene sequence: CDR1 KGHSH, CDR2 LQKENI. Deletions cut 2 bases from V and 0 bases from J, with 17 bases between. The DNA for the CDR3 is TGTGCCAGCTCACCAAGTCGGGCAGGGCTGTATAGCAATCAGCCCCAGCATTTT. It specifies CASSPSRAGLYSNQPQHF.

The chain joins TRBV4-3 to TRBJ2-2; D not certain. This CDR3 is built from 14 residues. Trimming removed 4 bases at V and 0 bases at J, with 6 bases between. Germline V gives CDR1 LGHNA, CDR2 YSLEER. The CDR3 DNA follows: TGCGCCAGCAGCCGACTTTCGAACACCGGGGAGCTGTTTTTT. This codes for CASSRLSNTGELFF.

This sequence joins TRBV6-5 and TRBJ1-1, with a tentative D call TRBD1 (6 bases). V was pared by 2 bases and J by 2 bases, with 9 bases between. CDR1 MNHEY and CDR2 SVGAGI come from the germline V gene. This CDR3 comprises 14 residues. The CDR3 reads CASSYRDTNTEAFF. CDR3 in DNA: TGTGCCAGCAGTTACCGGGACACCAACACTGAAGCTTTCTTT.

This chain joins TRBV27 and TRBJ1-2; the match to TRBD1 covers 7 bases. The CDR3 runs 15 residues. Germline V gives CDR1 MNHEY, CDR2 SMNVEV (reference sequence). Trimming cost V 3 bases and J 6 bases; bases outside gene matches: 10. The chain's CDR3 is CASSFQDRKVDGYTF. The DNA for the CDR3 is TGTGCCAGCAGTTTCCAGGACAGGAAAGTAGATGGCTACACCTTC.